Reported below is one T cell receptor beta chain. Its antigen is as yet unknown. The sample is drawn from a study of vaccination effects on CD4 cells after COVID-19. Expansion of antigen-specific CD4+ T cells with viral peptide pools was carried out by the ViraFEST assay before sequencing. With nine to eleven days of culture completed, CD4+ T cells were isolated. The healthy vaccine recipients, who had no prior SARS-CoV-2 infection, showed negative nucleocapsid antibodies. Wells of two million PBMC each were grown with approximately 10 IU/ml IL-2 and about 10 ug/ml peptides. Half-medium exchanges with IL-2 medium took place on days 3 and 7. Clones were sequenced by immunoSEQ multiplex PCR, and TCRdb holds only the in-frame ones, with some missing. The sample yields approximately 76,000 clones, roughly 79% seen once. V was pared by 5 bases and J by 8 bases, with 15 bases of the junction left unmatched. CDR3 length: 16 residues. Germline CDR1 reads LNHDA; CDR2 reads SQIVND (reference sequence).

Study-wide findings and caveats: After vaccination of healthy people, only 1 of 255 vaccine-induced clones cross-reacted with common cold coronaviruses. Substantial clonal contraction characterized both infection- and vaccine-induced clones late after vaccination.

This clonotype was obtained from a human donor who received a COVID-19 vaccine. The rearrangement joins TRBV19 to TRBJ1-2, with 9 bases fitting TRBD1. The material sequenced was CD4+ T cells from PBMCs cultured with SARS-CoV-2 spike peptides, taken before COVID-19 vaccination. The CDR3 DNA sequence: TGTGCCAGTAGTCAAACTCCGGGACAGGGAGGGTCGGGCTACACCTTC. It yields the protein CASSQTPGQGGSGYTF.